Here is one TCR beta chain with its context. This clonotype has at least ten counts. This clone's antigen is unknown. The input lacks base qualities; no much larger clone sits a single base away. The data originate from a study of blood T cells in healthy people across ages (dated by TCRdb to the mid-2010s). Regarding the research as a whole: In model experiments, template switching captured roughly one uniquely barcoded TCR beta cDNA molecule for every two T cells. The study measured age-related changes in TCR beta repertoire diversity using deep sequencing normalized with unique cDNA molecular identifiers. Two additional independent replicas of 1 million unique cDNA reads from the same blood draw were analyzed for two donors (one aged 18 to 29 and one aged 80 or older). Four age groups were formed from the donors: young (average 16 years), middle-aged (more than 35), aged (approximately 60) and long-lived (more than 75). To avoid experimental bias, donors of different ages were distributed randomly across sequencing lanes. Overall study outcomes, separate from this receptor: Conclusive comparison of naive and antigen-experienced compartments was prevented by the profiling of bulk unsorted PBMCs. As age increased, observed TCR beta diversity per million T cells dropped in a roughly linear way, and a significant reduction was already evident by age 40. Estimates of total diversity based on one million sequenced T cells were considered lower bounds and underestimates. The percentage of naive T cells measured by flow cytometry correlated strongly with observed TCR beta diversity. Compared with the aged group, the long-lived group had more naive CD4+ T cells, fewer expanded clones and increased TCR diversity, a pattern suggesting age selection. Because donor CMV infection status was unknown, age-related changes in expanded clonotypes were potentially confounded.

The donors were around 39 Caucasian individuals from Russia, aged roughly 6 to 90 years, who were systemically healthy. Each donor gave ten milliliters of peripheral blood, drawn into EDTA-treated Vacutainer tubes. PBMCs were isolated by Ficoll-Paque density-gradient centrifugation, with at least 6.5 million obtained per sample. Total RNA was extracted from PBMCs with Trizol reagent, with at least 5 micrograms obtained per sample. For every donor, an aliquot of PBMCs went through flow cytometry to measure the percentages of naive CD45RAhigh/CD27high T cells. V is shortened by 6 bases, J by 5 bases, and the region joining them spans 13 bases. The CDR3 runs 13 amino acids, cysteine and phenylalanine included. Here the CDR3 DNA is all that survives: 39 bases in frame from base 1. Based on the germline V gene, the CDR1 and CDR2 sequences are ENHRY and SYGVKD. Library preparation used 5' RACE. Reads for this sample came from an Illumina HiSeq 2500. The second PCR ran for about 6 to 11 cycles and used a J-beta primer mix along with a sample-barcoded 5' primer. Each TCR beta cDNA molecule received a unique molecular identifier from a template-switch 5' adaptor carrying 12 random nucleotides. Each sample yielded at least 2.5 million CDR3-containing paired-end reads. First-strand cDNA synthesis was performed from all RNA using the Mint cDNA synthesis kit, with priming by a TRBC-specific oligonucleotide. Following uracil-DNA glycosylase treatment, all cDNA underwent a first 18-cycle PCR with the universal primers M1SS and BC2_uni_R. The paper's data handling went like this. For normalization, 1 million high-quality reads, each with a distinct molecular identifier, were randomly selected from each sample. Instead of being binned into consensus sequences, reads with shared molecular identifiers were discarded. CDR3 identification, clonotype clustering and error correction used MiTCR with a Q25 quality threshold and the strictest error-elimination algorithm. A nonparametric unseen species model using Euler transformation provided a lower-bound estimate of total TCR beta diversity. Starting from the raw public reads, TCRdb applied fastp trimming at Q25, assembled clones with MiXCR and retained in-frame beta chains. Rows merge per CDR3 protein into single entries with the most common DNA and genes. In this record, the V and J calls reflect TCRdb's handling and not the investigators' own analysis. The sample includes roughly 680,000 distinct CDR3 sequences, with under 65% observed a single time. The ten largest account for roughly 14% of the sample.

The clonotype originates from a woman older than 75 in good health. Sequencing was performed on blood. The chain was built from TRBV10-3 and TRBJ2-5, and perhaps TRBD2 as D gene, on 5 matching bases. In nucleotides, the sequence is TGTGCCATCAGGGTGGACTCACGGGAGACCCAGTACTTC. The encoded protein is CAIRVDSRETQYF.